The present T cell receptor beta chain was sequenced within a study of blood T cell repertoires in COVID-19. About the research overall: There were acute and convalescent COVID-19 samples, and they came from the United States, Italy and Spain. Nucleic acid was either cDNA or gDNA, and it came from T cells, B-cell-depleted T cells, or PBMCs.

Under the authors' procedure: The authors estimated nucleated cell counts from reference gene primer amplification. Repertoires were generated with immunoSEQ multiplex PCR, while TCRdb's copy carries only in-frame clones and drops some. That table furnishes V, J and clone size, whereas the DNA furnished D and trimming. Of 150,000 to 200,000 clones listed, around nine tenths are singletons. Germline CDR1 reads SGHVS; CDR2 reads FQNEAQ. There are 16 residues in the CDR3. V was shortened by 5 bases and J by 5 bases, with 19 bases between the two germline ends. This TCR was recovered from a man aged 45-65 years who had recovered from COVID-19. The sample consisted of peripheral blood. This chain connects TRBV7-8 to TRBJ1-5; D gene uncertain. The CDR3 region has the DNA TGTGCCAGCAGCCCCCGCTCGTTAGAACGAGATCAGCCCCAGCATTTT. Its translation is CASSPRSLERDQPQHF. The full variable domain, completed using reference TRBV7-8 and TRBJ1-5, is GAGVSQSPRYKVAKRGQDVALRCDPISGHVSLFWYQQALGQGPEFLTYFQNEAQLDKSGLPSDRFFAERPEGSVSTLKIQRTQQEDSAVYLCASSPRSLERDQPQHFGDGTRLSIL.